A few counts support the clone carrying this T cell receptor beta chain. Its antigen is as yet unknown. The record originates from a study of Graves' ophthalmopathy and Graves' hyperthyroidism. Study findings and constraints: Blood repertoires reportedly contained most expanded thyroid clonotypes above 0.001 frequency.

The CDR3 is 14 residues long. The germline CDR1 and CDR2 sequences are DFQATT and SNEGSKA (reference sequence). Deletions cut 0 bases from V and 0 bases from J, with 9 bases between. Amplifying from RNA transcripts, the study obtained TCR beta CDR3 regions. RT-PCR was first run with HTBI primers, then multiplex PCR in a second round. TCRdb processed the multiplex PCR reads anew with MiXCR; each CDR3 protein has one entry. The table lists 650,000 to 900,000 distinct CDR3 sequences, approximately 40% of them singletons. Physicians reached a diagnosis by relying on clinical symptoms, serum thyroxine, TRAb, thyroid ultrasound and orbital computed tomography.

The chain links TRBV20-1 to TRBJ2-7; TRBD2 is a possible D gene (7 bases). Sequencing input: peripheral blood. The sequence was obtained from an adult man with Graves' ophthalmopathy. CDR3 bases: TGCAGTGCTAGAGAGGGGGGGCCCTCCTACGAGCAGTACTTC. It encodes CSAREGGPSYEQYF.